The clone carrying this T cell receptor beta chain was recorded a few times. Its antigen remains unidentified. Using immunoSEQ multiplex PCR, the repertoire was profiled, and TCRdb retains in-frame clones only, with some absent. The data show about 110,000 clones, approximately 90% seen once. This entry comes from a study of PD-1 blockade in classical Hodgkin lymphoma. Study-level findings and limits: At C4D1, TCR diversity had climbed significantly for CD4+ cells, though not for CD8+ cells.

The ends were cut back, 1 base at V and 7 bases at J, with 16 bases in the middle. The CDR3 runs to 15 residues. The germline V gene has CDR1 SGHTA and CDR2 FQGNSA. Time point in this sample: cycle 4 day 1 (C4D1), after 6 weeks of nivolumab. Brentuximab vedotin exposure varied among the patients, all of whom had relapsed after autologous stem cell transplantation. V is TRBV7-2 and J is TRBJ2-5; perhaps TRBD2 as D (6 bases). The source was peripheral blood mononuclear cells (PBMCs), collected before the fourth cycle of nivolumab. The source is a human donor with classical Hodgkin lymphoma. Here the CDR3 DNA reads TGTGCCAGCAGCTTAGGGGCGGGGCCCCAGGGGACCCAGTACTTC. This sequence encodes CASSLGAGPQGTQYF.